This passage covers 16 T cell receptor beta chains from one sample sequenced in a study of blood T cell repertoires in COVID-19. Sequencing was performed with immunoSEQ multiplex PCR; in TCRdb, only in-frame clones are kept and a portion is missing. The table has about 280,000 clones, approximately 90% seen once. The sequencing sample was made of PBMCs or T cells enriched from blood (not recorded which). The receptor set was obtained from a man aged 35-49 years who had been exposed to COVID-19.

This chain joins TRBV19 and TRBJ1-5; 7 bases match TRBD1. CDR1 and CDR2 from the germline V gene are LNHDA and SQIVND (reference sequence). V lost 3 bases, J lost 3 bases, and 5 bases stayed unmatched. CDR3 length: 15 amino acids. The CDR3 DNA follows: TGTGCCAGTAGTATGGGACAGCTCCTCAATCAGCCCCAGCATTTT. It codes for CASSMGQLLNQPQHF.

This sequence joins TRBV30 and TRBJ2-1, with 7 bases that match TRBD2. Germline V CDR1 and CDR2: GTSNPN, SVGIG (reference sequence). The CDR3 is made up of 12 amino acids. Trimming took 3 bases from V and 14 from J; bases not matched to a gene: 10. CDR3 sequence reads: CAWSSTGGGEFF. In DNA form, the CDR3 reads TGTGCCTGGAGCTCGACGGGAGGTGGCGAGTTCTTC.

The V and J genes are TRBV9 and TRBJ2-3; possibly TRBD2 for D (5 bases). CDR3 length: 16 residues. Germline lookup yields CDR1 SGDLS and CDR2 YYNGEE. The V end lost 0 bases, the J end lost 2 bases, and 13 bases lay between the germline ends. DNA for the CDR3: TGTGCCAGCAGCGTAGATGGACCGAGGGACACAGATACGCAGTATTTT. It specifies CASSVDGPRDTDTQYF.

CDR3 amino acids: CASSLLGGSSYNEQFF. CDR3 DNA sequence: TGCGCCAGCAGCTTGCTAGGAGGGTCCTCCTACAATGAGCAGTTCTTC. The chain uses TRBV5-1 and TRBJ2-1, with D perhaps matching TRBD2 (6 bases). Per germline, CDR1 SGHRS and CDR2 YFSETQ. Trimming removed 1 base at V and 0 bases at J, with 11 bases between. CDR3 length: 16 amino acids.

CDR3 loop: CASSLVGTVNYGYTF. CDR3 sequence (DNA): TGTGCCAGCAGCCTGGTGGGGACAGTTAACTATGGCTACACCTTC. The chain uses TRBV5-4 and TRBJ1-2; 7 bases fit TRBD1. The V and J ends lost 4 bases and 1 base, in that order; junction bases with no gene match: 7. The germline gives CDR1 SGHNT, CDR2 YYREEE (reference sequence). This CDR3 has 15 amino acids.

V gene TRBV11-3 combines with J gene TRBJ2-1; TRBD2 aligns across 7 bases. V lost 0 bases to trimming and J lost 10 bases; unmatched junction nucleotides: 9. The CDR3 is 15 residues long. CDR1 and CDR2 (germline): SGHNT, YENEEA. CDR3 protein: CASSLDRERDFEQFF. The CDR3 DNA reads TGTGCCAGCAGCTTAGATCGGGAGCGGGATTTCGAGCAGTTCTTC.

This chain joins TRBV19 and TRBJ2-7; TRBD2 agrees at 11 bases. Looked up from germline, CDR1 is LNHDA and CDR2 is SQIVND (reference sequence). The V and J ends lost 5 bases and 7 bases, in that order; junction bases with no gene match: 16. The CDR3 covers 17 residues. CDR3 sequence reads: CASSVGLAGFETGEQYF. The CDR3, as DNA: TGTGCCAGTAGTGTAGGACTAGCGGGCTTCGAAACAGGGGAGCAGTACTTC.

The chain couples TRBV19 to TRBJ1-3; the match to TRBD1 covers 7 bases. V shed 5 bases and J 7 bases; nucleotides not matched to a gene: 11. The CDR3 is 15 residues long. Germline V CDR1 and CDR2: LNHDA, SQIVND (reference sequence). Written as DNA, the CDR3 is TGTGCCAGTAGTGACTGGACAGGTTTGGGGAACACCATATATTTT. Protein: CASSDWTGLGNTIYF.

The V and J genes are TRBV4-2 and TRBJ2-3; weak D call: TRBD1 (6 bases). Germline-derived CDR1 and CDR2 are LGHNA and YNFKEQ. Deletions cut 4 bases from V and 0 bases from J, with 14 bases between. The CDR3 loop spans 16 amino acids. CDR3 residues: CASSPLGAASTDTQYF. The CDR3 DNA reads as TGTGCCAGCAGCCCGTTGGGGGCTGCTAGCACAGATACGCAGTATTTT.

The chain is built from TRBV7-9 and TRBJ1-2; 7 bases line up with TRBD1. Per the germline V gene, CDR1 is SEHNR and CDR2 is FQNEAQ (reference sequence). The V and J ends lost 3 bases and 4 bases, in that order; junction bases with no gene match: 2. This CDR3 has 13 amino acids. CDR3 sequence reads: CASSLTGIYGYTF. The CDR3 DNA reads TGTGCCAGCAGCTTGACAGGGATCTATGGCTACACCTTC.

The V and J genes are TRBV4-2 and TRBJ2-3; 7 positions agree with TRBD2. The CDR3 contains 16 residues. The germline V gene encodes CDR1 LGHNA and CDR2 YNFKEQ. Trimming cost V 0 bases and J 6 bases; bases outside gene matches: 9. The CDR3 here is CASSQDLGGSVDTQYF. The DNA of the CDR3 is TGTGCCAGCAGCCAAGATCTTGGCGGGAGTGTGGATACGCAGTATTTT.

This CDR3 reads CASSLGQQNNSPLHF. For the CDR3, the DNA is TGTGCCAGCAGCTTGGGACAGCAGAATAATTCACCCCTCCACTTT. This rearrangement joins TRBV5-4 to TRBJ1-6; weak D call: TRBD1 (5 bases). Deletions cut 0 bases from V and 5 bases from J, with 9 bases between. CDR1 and CDR2 from the germline V gene are SGHNT and YYREEE (reference sequence). The length of the CDR3 is 15 residues.

The chain employs TRBV10-3 and TRBJ2-7; D perhaps matches TRBD1 (5 bases). V shed 4 bases and J shed 3 bases, with 10 bases lying between them. The CDR3 extends over 13 amino acids. Germline V CDR1 and CDR2: ENHRY, SYGVKD. The CDR3 reads CAISVTDYYEQYF. Here the CDR3 DNA reads TGTGCCATCAGTGTGACAGATTACTACGAGCAGTACTTC.

The chain combines TRBV19 with TRBJ1-1; TRBD1 aligns across 7 bases. Germline-derived CDR1 and CDR2 are LNHDA and SQIVND (reference sequence). After removal of 6 bases from V and 3 bases from J, the junction contained 10 bases not matched to a gene. The CDR3 has 15 amino acids. This chain's CDR3 is CASSIQGRVDTEAFF. In nucleotides, the CDR3 is TGTGCCAGTAGCATACAGGGGAGGGTCGACACTGAAGCTTTCTTT. The whole variable domain, remainder taken from reference TRBV19 and TRBJ1-1, is DGGITQSPKYLFRKEGQNVTLSCEQNLNHDAMYWYRQDPGQGLRLIYYSQIVNDFQKGDIAEGYSVSREKKESFPLTVTSAQKNPTAFYLCASSIQGRVDTEAFFGQGTRLTVV.

This sequence joins TRBV9 and TRBJ2-5, with TRBD2 as a possible D gene (6 bases). Trimming pared 0 bases from V and 2 bases from J, leaving 11 bases between. Per germline, CDR1 SGDLS and CDR2 YYNGEE. The CDR3 has 15 residues. The CDR3 loop reads CASSVVAGRQETQYF. The CDR3 nucleotides read TGTGCCAGCAGCGTAGTGGCGGGACGGCAAGAGACCCAGTACTTC.

This chain uses TRBV28 with TRBJ1-2; D not resolved. Germline assignment: CDR1 MDHEN and CDR2 SYDVKM. Trimming pared 6 bases from V and 4 bases from J, leaving 6 bases between. This CDR3 region has 11 residues. The CDR3 region is CASRRVYGYTF. CDR3 sequence (DNA): TGTGCCAGCAGGCGCGTCTATGGCTACACCTTC.